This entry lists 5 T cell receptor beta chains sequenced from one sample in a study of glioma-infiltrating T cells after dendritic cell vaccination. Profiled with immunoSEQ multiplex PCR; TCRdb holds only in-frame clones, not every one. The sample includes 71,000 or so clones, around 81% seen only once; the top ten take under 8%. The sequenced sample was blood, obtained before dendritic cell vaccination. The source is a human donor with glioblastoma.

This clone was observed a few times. In DNA form, the CDR3 reads TGTGCCAGCAGGGATAACAGGGCCCATGGCTACACCTTC. Translating it yields CASRDNRAHGYTF. V and J are TRBV6-5 and TRBJ1-2; a weak D match, TRBD1 (6 bases). CDR3 length equals 13 residues. V was clipped by 6 bases and J by 6 bases, with 14 bases between them. The germline V gene has CDR1 MNHEY and CDR2 SVGAGI.

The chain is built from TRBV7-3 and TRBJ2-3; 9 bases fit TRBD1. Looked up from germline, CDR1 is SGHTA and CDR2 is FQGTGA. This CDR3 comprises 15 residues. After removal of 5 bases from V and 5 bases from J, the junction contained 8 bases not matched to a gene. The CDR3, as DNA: TGTGCCAGCAGCCCCCTGGGACAGGGATTAGATACGCAGTATTTT. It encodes CASSPLGQGLDTQYF.

The DNA of the CDR3 is TGCGCCAGCAGCCGAGACTCTGGGGGGGATACGCAGTATTTT. This translates into CASSRDSGGDTQYF. This sequence joins TRBV4-3 and TRBJ2-3, with a tentative D call TRBD2 (6 bases). This CDR3 region has 14 residues. From germline, CDR1 is LGHNA and CDR2 YSLEER. V was clipped by 4 bases and J by 6 bases, with 14 bases between them.

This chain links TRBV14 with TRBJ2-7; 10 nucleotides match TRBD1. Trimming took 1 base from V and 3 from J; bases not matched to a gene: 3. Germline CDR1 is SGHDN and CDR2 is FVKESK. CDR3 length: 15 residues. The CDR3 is CASSQGTGGYYEQYF. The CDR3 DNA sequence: TGTGCCAGCAGCCAAGGGACAGGGGGTTACTACGAGCAGTACTTC.

The CDR3: CAISDDGWSYGYTF. The CDR3 nucleotides read TGTGCCATCAGTGATGATGGCTGGTCCTATGGCTACACCTTC. The rearrangement joins TRBV10-3 to TRBJ1-2; the D is unclear. Looked up from germline, CDR1 is ENHRY and CDR2 is SYGVKD. V lost 3 bases and J lost 4, with 12 bases in between. The CDR3 is made up of 14 amino acids.